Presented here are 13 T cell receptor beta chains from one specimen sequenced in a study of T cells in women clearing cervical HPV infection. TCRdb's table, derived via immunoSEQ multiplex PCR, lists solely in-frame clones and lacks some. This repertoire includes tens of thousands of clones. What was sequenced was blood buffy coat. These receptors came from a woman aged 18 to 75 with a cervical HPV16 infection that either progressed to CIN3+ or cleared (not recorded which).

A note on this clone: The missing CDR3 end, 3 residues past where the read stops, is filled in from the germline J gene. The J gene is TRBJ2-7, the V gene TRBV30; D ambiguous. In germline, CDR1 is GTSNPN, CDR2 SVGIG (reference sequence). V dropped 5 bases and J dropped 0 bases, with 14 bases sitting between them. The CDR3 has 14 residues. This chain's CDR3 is CAWETSRDSYEQYF. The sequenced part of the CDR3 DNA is TGTGCCTGGGAAACGAGCCGCGACTCCTACGAG.

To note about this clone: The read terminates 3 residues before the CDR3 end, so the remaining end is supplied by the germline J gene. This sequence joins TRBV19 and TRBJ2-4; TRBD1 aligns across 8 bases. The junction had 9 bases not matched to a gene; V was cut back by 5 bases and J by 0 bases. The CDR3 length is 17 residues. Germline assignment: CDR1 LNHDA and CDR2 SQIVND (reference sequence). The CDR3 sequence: CASSWAGGAGAKNIQYF. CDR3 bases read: TGTGCCAGTAGTTGGGCAGGGGGCGCGGGAGCCAAAAACATT.

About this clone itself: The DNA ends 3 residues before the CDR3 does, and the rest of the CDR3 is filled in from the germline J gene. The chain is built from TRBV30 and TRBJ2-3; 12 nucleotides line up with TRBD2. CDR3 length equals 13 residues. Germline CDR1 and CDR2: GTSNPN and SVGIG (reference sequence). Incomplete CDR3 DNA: TGTGCCTGTCCCCTAGCGGGAGGGGAGACG. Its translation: CACPLAGGET. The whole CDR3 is CACPLAGGETQYF.

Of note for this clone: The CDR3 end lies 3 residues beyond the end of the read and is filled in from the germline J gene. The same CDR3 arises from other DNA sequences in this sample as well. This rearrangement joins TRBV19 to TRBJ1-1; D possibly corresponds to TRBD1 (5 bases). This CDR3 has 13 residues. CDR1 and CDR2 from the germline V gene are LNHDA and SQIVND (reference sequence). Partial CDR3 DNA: TGTGCCACCGGGGCGGGGTCGGGAGAGACA. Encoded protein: CATGAGSGET. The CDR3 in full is CATGAGSGETAFF.

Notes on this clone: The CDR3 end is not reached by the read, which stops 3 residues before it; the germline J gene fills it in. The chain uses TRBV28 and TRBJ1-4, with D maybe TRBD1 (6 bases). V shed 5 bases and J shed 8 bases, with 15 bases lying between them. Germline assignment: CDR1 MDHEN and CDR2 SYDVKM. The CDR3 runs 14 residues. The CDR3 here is CASSPNSDSEKLFF. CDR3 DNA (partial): TGTGCCAGCAGTCCCAATTCGGACAGCGAAAAA.

CDR3 sequence: CASSRGGYEQYF. Incomplete CDR3 DNA: TGTGCCAGCAGTCGAGGGGGCTACGAG. The V call is TRBV28, the J call TRBJ2-7, with D tentatively TRBD1 (6 bases). The read ends 3 residues before the CDR3 terminus; that terminus is restored from the germline J gene. The CDR3 runs to 12 residues. Germline lookup yields CDR1 MDHEN and CDR2 SYDVKM. V was cut by 5 bases and J by 3 bases, with 8 bases left in between.

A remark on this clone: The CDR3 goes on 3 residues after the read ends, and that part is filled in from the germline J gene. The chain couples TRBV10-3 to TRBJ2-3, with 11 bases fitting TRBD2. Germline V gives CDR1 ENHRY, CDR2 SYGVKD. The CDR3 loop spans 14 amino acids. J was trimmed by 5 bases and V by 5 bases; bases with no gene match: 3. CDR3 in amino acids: CAISLSGREDTQYF. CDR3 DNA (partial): TGTGCCATCAGTCTTAGCGGGAGGGAAGATACG.

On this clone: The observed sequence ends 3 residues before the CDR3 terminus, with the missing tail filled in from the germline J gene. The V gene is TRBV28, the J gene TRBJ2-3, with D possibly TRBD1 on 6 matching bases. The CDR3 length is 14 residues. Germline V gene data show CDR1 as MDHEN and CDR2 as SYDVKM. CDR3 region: CASSPRTGPPPQYF. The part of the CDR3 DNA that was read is TGTGCCAGCAGTCCCCGAACAGGGCCCCCCCCG.

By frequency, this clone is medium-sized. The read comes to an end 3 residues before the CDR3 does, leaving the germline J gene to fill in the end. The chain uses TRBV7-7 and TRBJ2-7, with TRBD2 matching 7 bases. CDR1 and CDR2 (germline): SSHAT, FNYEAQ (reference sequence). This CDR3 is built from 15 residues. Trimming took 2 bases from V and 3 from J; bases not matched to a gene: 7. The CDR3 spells CASSLSSGTVYEQYF. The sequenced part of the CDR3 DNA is TGTGCCAGCAGCTTATCCAGCGGGACTGTCTACGAG.

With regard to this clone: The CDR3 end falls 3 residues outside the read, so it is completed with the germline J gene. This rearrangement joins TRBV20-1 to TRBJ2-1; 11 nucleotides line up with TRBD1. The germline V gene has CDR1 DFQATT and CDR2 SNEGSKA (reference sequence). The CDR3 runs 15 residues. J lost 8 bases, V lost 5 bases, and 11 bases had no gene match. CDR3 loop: CSAAGTGGFKDEQFF. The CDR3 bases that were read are TGCAGTGCTGCCGGGACAGGGGGTTTTAAAGATGAG.

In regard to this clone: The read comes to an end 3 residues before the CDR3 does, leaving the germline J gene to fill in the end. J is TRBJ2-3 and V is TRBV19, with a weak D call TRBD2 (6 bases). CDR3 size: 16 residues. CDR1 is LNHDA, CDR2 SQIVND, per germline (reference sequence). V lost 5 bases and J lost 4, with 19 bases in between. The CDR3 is CASSVAGGAESDTQYF. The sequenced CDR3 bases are TGTGCCAGTAGTGTCGCGGGCGGGGCCGAGTCAGATACG. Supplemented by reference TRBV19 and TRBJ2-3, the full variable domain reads DGGITQSPKYLFRKEGQNVTLSCEQNLNHDAMYWYRQDPGQGLRLIYYSQIVNDFQKGDIAEGYSVSREKKESFPLTVTSAQKNPTAFYLCASSVAGGAESDTQYFGPGTRLTVL.

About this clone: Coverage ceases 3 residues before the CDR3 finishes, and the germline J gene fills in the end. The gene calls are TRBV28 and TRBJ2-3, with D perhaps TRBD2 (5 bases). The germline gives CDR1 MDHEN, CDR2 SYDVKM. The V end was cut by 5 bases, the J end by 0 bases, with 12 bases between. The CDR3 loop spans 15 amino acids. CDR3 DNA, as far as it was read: TGTGCCAGCAGTCGTAGCGTAGTTAGCACAGATACG. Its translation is CASSRSVVSTDT. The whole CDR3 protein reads CASSRSVVSTDTQYF.

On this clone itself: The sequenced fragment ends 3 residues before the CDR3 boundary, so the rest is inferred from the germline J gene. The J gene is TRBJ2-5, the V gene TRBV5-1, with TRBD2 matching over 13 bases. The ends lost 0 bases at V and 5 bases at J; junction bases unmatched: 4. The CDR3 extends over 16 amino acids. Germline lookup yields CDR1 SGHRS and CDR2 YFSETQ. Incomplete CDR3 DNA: TGCGCCAGCAGCTTGGAGGGACTAGCGGGAAGCGAGACC. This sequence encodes CASSLEGLAGSET. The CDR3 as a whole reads CASSLEGLAGSETQYF.